In this sample, the clone carrying this T cell receptor (beta chain) turned up many times. Its specificity is not known. This entry belongs to a study of T cells in Graves' hyperthyroidism and ophthalmopathy. Looking at the study overall: Specimen type is peripheral blood, collected at initial diagnosis prior to any treatment.

What was amplified from RNA transcripts were TCR beta CDR3 regions. Primed by the HTBI set, a first-round RT-PCR was run on the TCR CDR3. TCRdb independently ran MiXCR on the multiplex PCR reads; one entry per CDR3 protein. Among about 610,000 distinct CDR3 sequences listed, around 15% were seen once. The ends lost 1 base at V and 3 bases at J; junction bases unmatched: 5. CDR1 and CDR2 from the germline V gene are SGHVT and SQSDAQ. The CDR3 length is 16 residues. Regarding the study as a whole: Expanded thyroid clonotypes (above 0.001) were mostly also found in blood.

The rearrangement links TRBV7-4 to TRBJ2-5; TRBD1 agrees at 10 bases. The sequenced sample consisted of blood. The TCR originated in a woman in her thirties or forties with Graves' ophthalmopathy. CDR3 nucleotides: TGTGCCAGCAGCTTAGAAGCCGGGACAGGGGAAGAGACCCAGTACTTC. Amino acid sequence: CASSLEAGTGEETQYF.